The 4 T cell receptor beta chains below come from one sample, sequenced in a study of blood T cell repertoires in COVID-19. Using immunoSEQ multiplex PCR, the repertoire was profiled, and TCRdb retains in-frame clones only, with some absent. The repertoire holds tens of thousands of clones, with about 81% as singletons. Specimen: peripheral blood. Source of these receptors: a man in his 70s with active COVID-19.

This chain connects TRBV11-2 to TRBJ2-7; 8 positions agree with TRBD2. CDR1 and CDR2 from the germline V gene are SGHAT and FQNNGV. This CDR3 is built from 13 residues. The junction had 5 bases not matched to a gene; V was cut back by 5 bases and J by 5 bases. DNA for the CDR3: TGTGCCAGCAGCCTAGCCGGGGGGGACGAGCAGTACTTC. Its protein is CASSLAGGDEQYF.

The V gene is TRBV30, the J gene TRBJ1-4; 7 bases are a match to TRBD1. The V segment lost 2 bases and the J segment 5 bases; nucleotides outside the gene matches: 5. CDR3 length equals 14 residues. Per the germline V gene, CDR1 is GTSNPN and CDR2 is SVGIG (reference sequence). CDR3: CAWSKGGGNEKLFF. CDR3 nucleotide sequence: TGTGCCTGGAGTAAAGGGGGCGGAAATGAAAAACTGTTTTTT.

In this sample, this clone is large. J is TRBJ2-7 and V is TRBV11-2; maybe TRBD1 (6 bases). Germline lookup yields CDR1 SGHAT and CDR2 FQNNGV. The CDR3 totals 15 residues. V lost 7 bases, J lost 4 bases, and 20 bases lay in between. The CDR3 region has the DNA TGTGCCAGCACCAGGACAGCTACCCTAAGTTACGAGCAGTACTTC. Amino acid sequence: CASTRTATLSYEQYF.

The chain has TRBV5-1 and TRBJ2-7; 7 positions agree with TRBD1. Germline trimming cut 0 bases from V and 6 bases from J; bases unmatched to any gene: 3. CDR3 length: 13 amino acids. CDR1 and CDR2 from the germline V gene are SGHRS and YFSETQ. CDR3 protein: CASSLEGAAEQYF. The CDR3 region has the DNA TGCGCCAGCAGCTTGGAGGGGGCTGCCGAGCAGTACTTC.